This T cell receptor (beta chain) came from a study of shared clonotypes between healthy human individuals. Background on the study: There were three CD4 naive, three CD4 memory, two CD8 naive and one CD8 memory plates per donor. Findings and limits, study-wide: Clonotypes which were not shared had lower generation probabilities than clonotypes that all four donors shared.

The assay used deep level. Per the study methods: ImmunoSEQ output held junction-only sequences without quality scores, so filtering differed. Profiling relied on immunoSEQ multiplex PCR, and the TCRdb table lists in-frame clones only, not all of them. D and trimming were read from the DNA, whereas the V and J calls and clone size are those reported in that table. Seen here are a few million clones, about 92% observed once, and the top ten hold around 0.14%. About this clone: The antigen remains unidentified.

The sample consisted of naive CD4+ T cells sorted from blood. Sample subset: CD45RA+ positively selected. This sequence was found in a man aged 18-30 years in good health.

Here the CDR3 DNA reads TGTGCCAGCAGCCCAGGGTTCCCTAGCACAGATACGCAGTATTTT. Translating gives CASSPGFPSTDTQYF. This chain uses TRBV7-3 with TRBJ2-3; D might be TRBD1 (5 bases). Germline V CDR1 and CDR2: SGHTA, FQGTGA. V shed 5 bases and J shed 0 bases, with 12 bases lying between them. This CDR3 is built from 15 residues.